Here is one T cell receptor (beta chain) with its context. This CDR3 comprises 16 residues. The V end was cut by 4 bases, the J end by 0 bases, with 15 bases between. The germline CDR1 and CDR2 sequences are LNHNV and YYDKDF (reference sequence). The entry originates in a study of blood T cell repertoires in COVID-19. Repertoires were generated with immunoSEQ multiplex PCR, while TCRdb's copy carries only in-frame clones and drops some. The table records fewer than 350,000 clones, about 92% of them present only once. Seattle patients were enrolled during active infection and followed longitudinally. The source material was peripheral blood. The chain has TRBV15 and TRBJ1-2; possibly TRBD1 for D (5 bases). This clonotype was obtained from a woman between 55 and 75 years old with COVID-19, enrolled during active disease. The CDR3 sequence is CATSKTYRQTNYGYTF. The CDR3 DNA reads as TGTGCCACCAGCAAAACCTATAGACAGACTAACTATGGCTACACCTTC.